This passage covers 23 T cell receptor beta chains from one sample sequenced in a study of CD8+CD57+ T cells in acquired aplastic anemia. According to the study, genomic DNA was the template for TCR beta VDJ and CDR3 profiling. TCRdb processed the reads anew with MiXCR; each CDR3 protein has one entry. The sample has just over 400,000 distinct CDR3 sequences; 65% to 80% are singletons. Input material: sorted CD4+, CD8+, or CD8+CD57+ T cells (not recorded which) from PBMCs. The receptors originated from a human donor in good health, serving as a control.

V usage is TRBV2 and J usage is TRBJ2-3; D gene ambiguous. CDR3 length equals 13 residues. The V end lost 10 bases, the J end lost 4 bases, and 15 bases lay between the germline ends. From germline, CDR1 is SNHLY and CDR2 FYNNEI. The CDR3 DNA is TGTGCCACCCGGTGGGGAAGGGCAGATACGCAGTATTTT. It yields the protein CATRWGRADTQYF.

This chain uses TRBV5-1 with TRBJ2-5, with D possibly TRBD2 on 7 matching bases. CDR3 length equals 14 residues. Trimming pared 3 bases from V and 7 bases from J, leaving 16 bases between. Germline CDR1 is SGHRS and CDR2 is YFSETQ. In nucleotides, the CDR3 is TGCGCCAGCAGCTCGCAAGGGGGGGAAGGGACCCAGTACTTC. It translates to CASSSQGGEGTQYF. The full variable domain, in which reference TRBV5-1 and TRBJ2-5 provide the parts outside the CDR3, is KAGVTQTPRYLIKTRGQQVTLSCSPISGHRSVSWYQQTPGQGLQFLFEYFSETQRNKGNFPGRFSGRQFSNSRSEMNVSTLELGDSALYLCASSSQGGEGTQYFGPGTRLLVL.

This chain's CDR3 is CATPWQGRDRETF. CDR3 DNA sequence: TGTGCAACACCCTGGCAGGGGCGTGACAGGGAGACCTTC. The chain joins TRBV13 to TRBJ1-2; TRBD1 matches 7 bases. The CDR3 consists of 13 residues. Germline CDR1 and CDR2: PRHDT and FYEKMQ (reference sequence).

This rearrangement joins TRBV24-1 to TRBJ2-3, with 8 bases identical to TRBD1. This CDR3 is built from 13 residues. Germline V gene data show CDR1 as KGHDR and CDR2 as SFDVKD. Losses at the gene ends were 9 bases for V and 5 bases for J; bases not matched to a gene: 6. DNA for the CDR3: TGTGCCACCTCACAGGGGGTGAAAGATACGCAGTATTTT. It encodes CATSQGVKDTQYF.

This clonotype was recorded many times. The genes are TRBV20-1 and TRBJ1-3; TRBD1 agrees at 8 bases. The CDR3 has 17 residues. Per the germline V gene, CDR1 is DFQATT and CDR2 is SNEGSKA (reference sequence). Trimming cost V 0 bases and J 2 bases; bases outside gene matches: 9. The CDR3 DNA is TGCAGTGCTAGAGACCCTAGGACAGGGATCACTGGAAACACCATATATTTT. Translation: CSARDPRTGITGNTIYF.

This clonotype was detected only a few times. At one end, the junction sequence differs from germline, possibly due to a read error. This sequence joins TRBV5-1 and TRBJ2-7, with TRBD1 as a possible D gene (9 bases). Germline CDR1 SGHRS, CDR2 YFSETQ. The CDR3 contains 14 residues. CDR3 in DNA: TGTGCCAGCAGCTTAGCGGGACAGGGATACGAGCAGTACTTC. Amino acid sequence: CASSLAGQGYEQYF.

The gene calls are TRBV19 and TRBJ1-6; no definite D call. The J call is uncertain, as TRBJ1-5 better fits the DNA end. The germline gives CDR1 LNHDA, CDR2 SQIVND (reference sequence). The CDR3 has 15 amino acids. The CDR3 DNA follows: TGTGCCAGCAGCACACCATCCGCTGTGGGTCCGCCCCAGCATTTT. Translation: CASSTPSAVGPPQHF.

This clonotype was seen many times. The CDR3 sequence is CASRRTGGEETQYF. Here the CDR3 DNA reads TGTGCCAGCAGACGTACAGGGGGAGAAGAGACCCAGTACTTC. The genes are TRBV7-2 and TRBJ2-5; 8 bases fit TRBD1. The germline gives CDR1 SGHTA, CDR2 FQGNSA. The CDR3 is 14 residues long. The ends lost 6 bases at V and 3 bases at J; junction bases unmatched: 6.

This chain connects TRBV19 to TRBJ2-5; TRBD2 might be the D (7 bases). The germline V gene encodes CDR1 LNHDA and CDR2 SQIVND (reference sequence). This CDR3 comprises 15 residues. Deletions cut 6 bases from V and 5 bases from J, with 19 bases between. The CDR3 loop is CASRGGGGGAETQYF. DNA for the CDR3: TGTGCCAGTAGGGGAGGGGGGGGGGGGGCGGAGACCCAGTACTTC.

The chain recombines TRBV20-1 with TRBJ1-1, with 7 positions matching TRBD1. This CDR3 spans 14 amino acids. The J segment lost 7 bases and the V segment lost 4 bases, leaving 12 bases of the junction unmatched. CDR1 DFQATT and CDR2 SNEGSKA come from the germline V gene (reference sequence). The CDR3: CSATPVTGAHEAFF. CDR3 DNA sequence: TGCAGTGCTACACCAGTCACAGGGGCGCATGAAGCTTTCTTT.

The V call is TRBV20-1, the J call TRBJ2-7; D might be TRBD2 (6 bases). V lost 5 bases and J 1 base, leaving 18 bases between the germline ends. Germline CDR1 reads DFQATT; CDR2 reads SNEGSKA (reference sequence). The CDR3 length is 15 residues. CDR3 in DNA: TGCAGTGCTCGGGGACTCCGATACGGTTCCTACGAGCAGTACTTC. It codes for CSARGLRYGSYEQYF.

This clonotype was observed at least ten times. The chain is built from TRBV9 and TRBJ1-4, with 10 bases lining up with TRBD1. After removal of 4 bases from V and 5 bases from J, the junction contained 5 bases not matched to a gene. This CDR3 contains 15 residues. The germline V gene has CDR1 SGDLS and CDR2 YYNGEE. The CDR3 DNA sequence: TGTGCCAGCAGCTACGGGGGACAGGGGAATGAAAAACTGTTTTTT. Its translation: CASSYGGQGNEKLFF.

The chain carries TRBV5-1 and TRBJ2-7; TRBD1 aligns across 7 bases. The junction had 8 bases not matched to a gene; V was cut back by 0 bases and J by 5 bases. There are 15 residues in the CDR3. Looked up from germline, CDR1 is SGHRS and CDR2 is YFSETQ. The CDR3 here is CASSLGGTETDEQYF. DNA for the CDR3: TGCGCCAGCAGCTTGGGGGGGACAGAGACGGACGAGCAGTACTTC.

This clonotype has a count of ten or more. The V and J genes are TRBV6-1 and TRBJ2-2; D is possibly TRBD1 (8 bases). The germline V gene encodes CDR1 MNHNS and CDR2 SASEGT. The CDR3 is 15 amino acids. Trimming stripped 5 bases from V and 2 bases from J, with 12 bases between. This CDR3 reads CASSTGGANTGELFF. As DNA, the CDR3 is TGTGCCAGCAGTACAGGGGGGGCAAACACCGGGGAGCTGTTTTTT.

The chain employs TRBV27 and TRBJ1-3, with D tentatively TRBD1 (6 bases). In germline, CDR1 is MNHEY, CDR2 SMNVEV (reference sequence). This CDR3 is 16 amino acids long. The V end was cut by 6 bases, the J end by 0 bases, with 15 bases between. CDR3 amino acids: CASRDRSAGSGNTIYF. In DNA, the CDR3 is TGTGCCAGCAGGGACAGATCTGCGGGCTCTGGAAACACCATATATTTT.

At least ten counts were recorded for this clonotype. V usage is TRBV5-4 and J usage is TRBJ2-1, with D possibly matching TRBD2 (5 bases). V was shortened by 3 bases and J by 0 bases, with 16 bases between the two germline ends. The CDR3 consists of 17 residues. Germline V gives CDR1 SGHNT, CDR2 YYREEE (reference sequence). The CDR3 region is CASSSKGSRDSYNEQFF. DNA for the CDR3: TGTGCCAGCAGCTCCAAGGGCTCGAGGGACTCCTACAATGAGCAGTTCTTC.

The rearrangement joins TRBV12-3 or TRBV12-4 to TRBJ1-2, with unresolved D. CDR3 size: 14 residues. Trimming left V 6 bases short and J 5 bases short, with 16 bases between. As DNA, the CDR3 is TGTGCCAGCAGCACAGAGAATCCGGGGTATGGCTACACCTTC. Encoded protein: CASSTENPGYGYTF.

This rearrangement joins TRBV11-1 to TRBJ1-6; D is unresolved. Per the germline V gene, CDR1 is SGHAT and CDR2 is FQDESV (reference sequence). Trimming removed 5 bases from V and 8 bases from J, with 16 bases in between. The CDR3 totals 15 residues. CDR3 amino acids: CASSPSGVRDSPLHF. CDR3 nucleotides: TGTGCCAGCAGCCCGAGCGGCGTGCGGGATTCACCCCTCCACTTT.

The gene calls are TRBV12-2 and TRBJ1-1. TRBV12-2 is a pseudogene locus. The CDR3 is made up of 13 amino acids. The CDR3 nucleotides read TGTGCAAGTCGCTTAAACGGACGTACTGAAGCTTTCTTT. This gives the protein CASRLNGRTEAFF.

The chain couples TRBV7-6 to TRBJ2-3; 9 nucleotides match TRBD2. Trimming cost V 2 bases and J 3 bases; bases outside gene matches: 3. Germline V gives CDR1 SGHVS, CDR2 FNYEAQ. The CDR3 consists of 15 residues. CDR3 DNA sequence: TGTGCCAGCAGCTTAAGCGGGGGGACGACAGATACGCAGTATTTT. Protein product: CASSLSGGTTDTQYF.

Note on this clonotype: One end of the junction varies from germline; a read error may be responsible. In nucleotides, the CDR3 is TGTGCCAGCAGCTCAAATAATCGGGGGGGGCAAGAGACCCGGTACTTC. This gives the protein CASSSNNRGGQETRYF. V gene TRBV5-1 combines with J gene TRBJ2-5; the match to TRBD2 covers 8 bases. The CDR3 has 16 residues. The germline V gene encodes CDR1 SGHRS and CDR2 YFSETQ. Full variable domain (outside the CDR3, taken from reference TRBV5-1 and TRBJ2-5): KAGVTQTPRYLIKTRGQQVTLSCSPISGHRSVSWYQQTPGQGLQFLFEYFSETQRNKGNFPGRFSGRQFSNSRSEMNVSTLELGDSALYLCASSSNNRGGQETRYFGPGTRLLVL.

This clonotype was counted between two and nine times. Its ends do not fully match the called genes, so a read error is possible. V is TRBV7-2 and J is TRBJ1-2; no firm D call. This CDR3 comprises 14 residues. Germline V gene sequence: CDR1 SGHTA, CDR2 FQGNSA. The CDR3 protein is CASGWKYNSPLHFF. Here the CDR3 DNA reads TGTGCCAGCGGATGGAAGTATAATTCACCTCTCCACTTTTTC.

A remark on this clonotype: At one end, the junction sequence differs from germline, possibly due to a read error. The chain employs TRBV7-8 and TRBJ2-7; D is undetermined. This CDR3 is 13 amino acids long. Germline-derived CDR1 and CDR2 are SGHVS and FQNEAQ. The CDR3 spells CASSKQTTVISSF. The CDR3 nucleotides are TGTGCCAGCAGCAAGCAGACCACGGTAATCTCGAGCTTC.